This T cell receptor beta chain is from a study of T cells in Graves' hyperthyroidism and ophthalmopathy. Points from the study as a whole: In the analysis, a 13 V-J model separated ophthalmopathy from stable hyperthyroidism.

The germline V gene has CDR1 DFQATT and CDR2 SNEGSKA (reference sequence). CDR3 length: 15 amino acids. Trimming at V came to 1 base and at J to 5 bases, leaving 6 bases not matched to a gene. Using RNA transcripts as the source, TCR beta CDR3 regions were amplified. First-round RT-PCR with HTBI primers amplified the TCR CDR3 region. In TCRdb, the multiplex PCR reads were re-called with MiXCR into one record per CDR3 protein. Here the sample spans 500,000 to 650,000 distinct CDR3 sequences, around 15% being singletons. Diagnostic decisions used clinical symptoms, serum thyroxine and TRAb, thyroid ultrasound and orbital computed tomography. Fresh peripheral blood, around 11 ml of it, supplied the PBMCs. This clonotype showed up many times. Its target is unknown.

The receptor comes from a woman in her thirties or forties with Graves' hyperthyroidism. The sequenced sample was blood. V is TRBV20-1 and J is TRBJ2-1; 9 bases agree with TRBD2. This chain's CDR3 is CSARVAAGGNNEQFF. Written as DNA, the CDR3 is TGCAGTGCTAGAGTCGCAGCGGGAGGAAACAATGAGCAGTTCTTC.